What follows are 8 T cell receptor beta chains derived from one specimen sequenced in a study of Graves' ophthalmopathy and Graves' hyperthyroidism (dated by TCRdb to 2016 to 2019). Data came from an Illumina HiSeq 2000. For repertoire sequencing, the TCR beta CDR3 regions were amplified from RNA transcripts. The first round of RT-PCR was done with HTBI primers and the Qiagen OneStep RT-PCR kit, and was followed by a second round of multiplex PCR, then size selection and purification. TCRdb took the public reads, trimmed them with fastp at Q25, ran MiXCR for clone calling and kept in-frame beta chains. Rows with one shared CDR3 protein collapse into an entry with the most common genes and DNA. The sample data list some 240,000 distinct CDR3 sequences, and approximately 42% of these were observed just once. Around 43% of the sample lies in the top ten. The sequencing input was peripheral blood. Receptor source: an adult man with Graves' ophthalmopathy.

This chain uses TRBV20-1 with TRBJ2-7, with 8 bases lining up with TRBD2. Germline values: CDR1 DFQATT, CDR2 SNEGSKA (reference sequence). J lost 4 bases, V lost 6 bases, and 8 bases had no gene match. The CDR3 is 13 amino acids. The CDR3 sequence: CSAVGTRPYEQYF. The CDR3 region has the DNA TGCAGTGCCGTGGGGACTAGGCCGTACGAGCAGTACTTC.

Many counts were recorded for this clonotype. This rearrangement joins TRBV10-3 to TRBJ1-1; D is ambiguous. V lost 6 bases and J lost 3, with 14 bases in between. Germline CDR1 reads ENHRY; CDR2 reads SYGVKD. The CDR3 spans 14 residues. CDR3 loop: CAIRLDQVDTEAFF. The CDR3 bases are TGTGCCATCAGATTAGACCAAGTGGACACTGAAGCTTTCTTT.

The chain recombines TRBV19 with TRBJ2-5, with 7 bases aligning to TRBD1. The ends lost 3 bases at V and 5 bases at J; junction bases unmatched: 12. The CDR3 is 16 residues long. Germline V gene sequence: CDR1 LNHDA, CDR2 SQIVND (reference sequence). DNA for the CDR3: TGTGCCAGTAGTATTATTACGGGACAGCCGACGGAGACCCAGTACTTC. Translating gives CASSIITGQPTETQYF.

This clonotype was counted between two and nine times. This rearrangement joins TRBV6-5 to TRBJ2-2; D is possibly TRBD1 (5 bases). V lost 0 bases to trimming and J lost 13 bases, with 12 bases between them. The CDR3 totals 13 residues. The germline V gene encodes CDR1 MNHEY and CDR2 SVGAGI. The CDR3 region is CASSYSGQGRLFF. In DNA form, the CDR3 reads TGTGCCAGCAGTTACTCGGGGCAGGGTCGGCTGTTTTTT.

This clonotype was found many times. V gene TRBV12-3 or TRBV12-4 combines with J gene TRBJ1-3; D call uncertain. CDR3 size: 11 residues. V dropped 3 bases and J dropped 8 bases, with 5 bases sitting between them. The CDR3: CASSFGDTIYF. CDR3 nucleotides: TGTGCCAGCAGTTTCGGGGACACCATATATTTT.

This rearrangement joins TRBV7-9 to TRBJ1-6; D gene ambiguous. From germline, CDR1 is SEHNR and CDR2 FQNEAQ (reference sequence). The CDR3 consists of 13 residues. Trimming pared 5 bases from V and 8 bases from J, leaving 10 bases between. The CDR3 sequence is CASSERVDSPLHF. The DNA of the CDR3 is TGTGCCAGCAGCGAGAGGGTGGATTCACCCCTCCACTTT. Complete variable domain (other parts from reference TRBV7-9 and TRBJ1-6): DTGVSQNPRHKITKRGQNVTFRCDPISEHNRLYWYRQTLGQGPEFLTYFQNEAQLEKSRLLSDRFSAERPKGSFSTLEIQRTEQGDSAMYLCASSERVDSPLHFGNGTRLTVT.

This chain links TRBV4-1 with TRBJ2-7, with D unclear. CDR1 and CDR2 (germline): MGHRA, YSYEKL. This CDR3 comprises 15 residues. Trimming stripped 4 bases from V and 4 bases from J, with 17 bases between. As DNA, the CDR3 is TGCGCCAGCAGCCGAGAGCTGGGGATCGGGTACGAGCAGTACTTC. The encoded protein is CASSRELGIGYEQYF.

V usage is TRBV5-4 and J usage is TRBJ1-4, with TRBD1 matching 9 bases. Germline V gene lookup returns CDR1 SGHNT and CDR2 YYREEE (reference sequence). The CDR3 is made up of 14 amino acids. The J segment lost 10 bases and the V segment lost 3 bases, leaving 7 bases of the junction unmatched. The CDR3 sequence: CASSSGGQGGKLFF. The CDR3 DNA follows: TGTGCCAGCAGCTCGGGGGGACAGGGTGGAAAACTGTTTTTT.